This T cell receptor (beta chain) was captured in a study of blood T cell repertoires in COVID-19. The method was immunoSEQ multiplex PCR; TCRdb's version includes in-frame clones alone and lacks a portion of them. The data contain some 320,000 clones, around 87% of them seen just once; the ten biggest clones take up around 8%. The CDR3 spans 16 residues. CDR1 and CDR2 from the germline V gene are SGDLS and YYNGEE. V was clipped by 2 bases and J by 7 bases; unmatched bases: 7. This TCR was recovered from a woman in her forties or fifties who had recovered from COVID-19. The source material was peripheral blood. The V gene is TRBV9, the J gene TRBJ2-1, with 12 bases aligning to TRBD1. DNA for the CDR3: TGTGCCAGCAGCGTGGCGGGACAGGGGGCGAATAATGAGCAGTTCTTC. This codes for CASSVAGQGANNEQFF.